This T cell receptor beta chain was found in a study of blood T cell repertoires in COVID-19. In the study overall: COVID-19 samples from acute and convalescent phases originated in the United States, Italy and Spain. Nucleic acid was either cDNA or gDNA, and it came from T cells, B-cell-depleted T cells, or PBMCs.

Study processing details: Scientists estimated how many nucleated cells there were by amplifying reference gene primers. Generated by immunoSEQ multiplex PCR, the TCRdb table keeps only in-frame clones and is missing some. V and J calls and clone size are those listed in that table; D and trimming were worked out from the DNA. This table has under 90,000 clones, approximately 80% appearing once. This receptor was obtained from a human donor in a cohort sampled during active COVID-19. The sequenced sample consisted of peripheral blood.

CDR3 sequence (DNA): TGTGCCAGCAACCCGGGGTCCTATAATTCACCCCTCCACTTT. It specifies CASNPGSYNSPLHF. The chain recombines TRBV6-6 with TRBJ1-6; D is ambiguous. Germline V gene lookup returns CDR1 MNHNY and CDR2 SVGAGI (reference sequence). The CDR3 extends over 14 amino acids. With 7 bases removed from V and 1 base from J, the gap between germline ends came to 8 bases.